Below are 26 T cell receptor beta chains sequenced from a single sample in a study of control samples from healthy donors and cancer patients. Libraries were prepared by immunoSEQ multiplex PCR; TCRdb keeps only in-frame clonotypes and omits some of them. The sample consists of tens of thousands of clones, less than 90% of them appearing once. The sequenced sample consisted of blood. The source is a woman aged 60-70 years in good health.

J is TRBJ1-4 and V is TRBV2, with 7 bases fitting TRBD1. Trimming removed 2 bases from V and 7 bases from J; junction bases left unmatched: 10. The length of the CDR3 is 16 residues. Germline V gives CDR1 SNHLY, CDR2 FYNNEI. CDR3 nucleotides: TGTGCCAGCAGTGAAAACCCTTTGGGACAGACTGAAAAACTGTTTTTT. Its translation is CASSENPLGQTEKLFF. Together with reference TRBV2 and TRBJ1-4, the CDR3 gives the full variable domain: EPEVTQTPSHQVTQMGQEVILRCVPISNHLYFYWYRQILGQKVEFLVSFYNNEISEKSEIFDDQFSVERPDGSNFTLKIRSTKLEDSAMYFCASSENPLGQTEKLFFGSGTQLSVL.

Written as DNA, the CDR3 is TGCGCCAGCAGCTCCTCAGGACAAGCGAACACCGGGGAGCTGTTTTTT. Protein sequence: CASSSSGQANTGELFF. The J gene is TRBJ2-2, the V gene TRBV5-1; weak D call: TRBD1 (5 bases). Germline loops: CDR1 SGHRS, CDR2 YFSETQ. V shed 3 bases and J shed 0 bases, with 12 bases lying between them. CDR3 length: 16 amino acids.

The CDR3 sequence: CASSQAREQYF. The CDR3 DNA reads as TGTGCCAGCAGCCAAGCCCGGGAGCAGTACTTC. The chain couples TRBV3-1 (or the pseudogene TRBV3-2) to TRBJ2-7; no reliable D call. Germline CDR1 and CDR2: LGHDT and YNNKEL (reference sequence). This CDR3 is 11 amino acids long. V shed 1 base and J shed 7 bases, with 5 bases lying between them.

This clone has a single count. This rearrangement joins TRBV19 to TRBJ1-5; no definite D call. Germline CDR1 is LNHDA and CDR2 is SQIVND (reference sequence). With 6 bases removed from V and 1 base from J, the gap between germline ends came to 7 bases. This CDR3 is built from 13 residues. In DNA, the CDR3 is TGTGCCAGTAGCCCGGACAGCAATCAGCCCCAGCATTTT. Residues: CASSPDSNQPQHF.

This clone was seen a single time. V and J are TRBV2 and TRBJ1-5; D gene uncertain. This CDR3 contains 13 residues. V was shortened by 6 bases and J by 2 bases, with 8 bases between the two germline ends. Looked up from germline, CDR1 is SNHLY and CDR2 is FYNNEI. The CDR3 DNA sequence: TGTGCCAGCAGAAAGGAACGCAATCAGCCCCAGCATTTT. Protein product: CASRKERNQPQHF.

The gene calls are TRBV1 and TRBJ2-7; whether TRBD2, the table's D call, matches the DNA was not checked. TRBV1 is tagged as a pseudogene. CDR3 length: 21 residues. CDR3 nucleotide sequence: TGCACCAGCAGCCAAGACCTCCGTAGACTACTACTAAAGCCACTCTCTCCCGAGCAGTACTTC. Translated, it gives CTSSQDLRRLLLKPLSPEQYF.

The rearrangement uses TRBV6-5 and TRBJ1-2; 9 bases line up with TRBD1. V was clipped by 6 bases and J by 5 bases; unmatched bases: 10. The CDR3 totals 15 residues. CDR1 and CDR2 from the germline V gene are MNHEY and SVGAGI. CDR3 amino acids: CASRGGTGRVYGYTF. CDR3 DNA: TGTGCCAGCAGGGGGGGGACAGGGAGGGTTTATGGCTACACCTTC.

The rearrangement links TRBV6-5 to TRBJ2-1; tentatively, D is TRBD2 (7 bases). Germline assignment: CDR1 MNHEY and CDR2 SVGAGI. V lost 2 bases to trimming and J lost 9 bases, with 20 bases between them. CDR3 size: 16 residues. CDR3 protein: CASSYTSAGARFEQFF. The DNA for the CDR3 is TGTGCCAGCAGTTACACCTCCGCGGGGGCCCGCTTTGAGCAGTTCTTC.

This chain joins TRBV7-9 and TRBJ1-1; TRBD1 might be the D (6 bases). CDR1 and CDR2 from the germline V gene are SEHNR and FQNEAQ (reference sequence). The CDR3 length is 13 residues. Trimming took off 5 bases at V and 4 bases at J, with 11 bases between the two ends. CDR3 protein: CASSLTGSTEAFF. CDR3 DNA: TGTGCCAGCAGCCTCACAGGGTCCACTGAAGCTTTCTTT.

The chain carries TRBV5-1 and TRBJ2-5; 7 bases line up with TRBD1. J lost 2 bases, V lost 4 bases, and 8 bases had no gene match. CDR1 is SGHRS and CDR2 is YFSETQ in the germline V gene. The length of the CDR3 is 15 residues. DNA for the CDR3: TGCGCCAGCAGCCCAGTCCCGGGACAGCAAGAGACCCAGTACTTC. As protein: CASSPVPGQQETQYF.

CDR3 DNA sequence: TGTGCCAGCAGCGGAGTGATCGGCCCCCAAGAGACCCAGTACTTC. Its translation is CASSGVIGPQETQYF. The chain is built from TRBV9 and TRBJ2-5; no clear D. The V gene's germline CDR1 is SGDLS and CDR2 YYNGEE. This CDR3 spans 15 amino acids. V was clipped by 3 bases and J by 1 base, with 13 bases between them.

The V gene is TRBV30, the J gene TRBJ2-3; D tentatively fits TRBD1 or TRBD2 (6 bases each). The CDR3 consists of 15 residues. Trimming removed 2 bases at V and 3 bases at J, with 15 bases between. The germline V gene encodes CDR1 GTSNPN and CDR2 SVGIG (reference sequence). The CDR3 nucleotides are TGTGCCTGGAGTCGAGGGGGGCGAGGGACAGATACGCAGTATTTT. Its translation is CAWSRGGRGTDTQYF. The full variable domain, its missing parts supplied by reference TRBV30 and TRBJ2-3, is SQTIHQWPATLVQPVGSPLSLECTVEGTSNPNLYWYRQAAGRGLQLLFYSVGIGQISSEVPQNLSASRPQDRQFILSSKKLLLSDSGFYLCAWSRGGRGTDTQYFGPGTRLTVL.

The chain uses TRBV20-1 and TRBJ2-2; 9 bases fit TRBD1. Germline V gene sequence: CDR1 DFQATT, CDR2 SNEGSKA (reference sequence). The CDR3 sequence is 15 residues long. Unmatched junction bases numbered 8, after V lost 3 bases and J lost 6 bases. The CDR3 DNA sequence: TGCAGTGCTAGTGAAGGGACAGGGCGGTCCGGGGAGCTGTTTTTT. It encodes CSASEGTGRSGELFF.

The CDR3 coding sequence is TGTGCCAGCAGTCAGACAGGGGGTGTCAACTATGGCTACACCTTC. Its protein product is CASSQTGGVNYGYTF. The chain combines TRBV6-6 with TRBJ1-2; 9 nucleotides match TRBD1. The germline CDR1 and CDR2 sequences are MNHNY and SVGAGI (reference sequence). The CDR3 spans 15 residues. V gave up 5 bases and J gave up 2 bases; unmatched junction bases: 6.

CDR3 sequence reads: CATSRADVEYNEQFF. Here the CDR3 DNA reads TGTGCCACCAGCAGAGCGGACGTAGAGTACAATGAGCAGTTCTTC. The V gene is TRBV15, the J gene TRBJ2-1; D remains ambiguous. Germline V CDR1 and CDR2: LNHNV, YYDKDF (reference sequence). Trimming took 1 base from V and 4 from J, leaving 11 bases between them. The length of the CDR3 is 15 residues.

The V call is TRBV7-2, the J call TRBJ2-5; tentatively, D is TRBD1 (6 bases). The CDR3 covers 14 residues. Per germline, CDR1 SGHTA and CDR2 FQGNSA. V shed 1 base and J shed 2 bases, with 8 bases lying between them. The CDR3 coding sequence is TGTGCCAGCAGCTTAGACAGGGCACAAGAGACCCAGTACTTC. Translating it yields CASSLDRAQETQYF.

V usage is TRBV7-6 and J usage is TRBJ2-3; 11 bases match TRBD2. Germline V CDR1 and CDR2: SGHVS, FNYEAQ. The CDR3 contains 16 residues. J gave up 0 bases and V 4 bases, and 3 bases lay outside the gene matches. The CDR3 DNA reads as TGTGCCAGCAGCTCCAGGACTAGCGGGAGCACAGATACGCAGTATTTT. Translated: CASSSRTSGSTDTQYF.

This clone has only one observation. The chain recombines TRBV6-1 with TRBJ2-1, with 7 bases identical to TRBD1. The CDR3 contains 16 residues. V shed 2 bases and J 2 bases; nucleotides not matched to a gene: 6. CDR1 MNHNS and CDR2 SASEGT come from the germline V gene. In nucleotides, the CDR3 is TGTGCCAGCAGTGAACCGGGACAGAAGGCCTACAATGAGCAGTTCTTC. It codes for CASSEPGQKAYNEQFF.

The chain carries TRBV19 and TRBJ2-5, with unresolved D. Germline CDR1 and CDR2: LNHDA and SQIVND (reference sequence). The CDR3 loop spans 15 amino acids. The V and J ends lost 3 bases and 4 bases respectively, with 15 bases between them. This CDR3 is CASSIGTLSGETQYF. The DNA of the CDR3 is TGTGCCAGTAGTATCGGCACTCTGTCAGGAGAGACCCAGTACTTC.

The sample holds one count of this clone. The rearrangement links TRBV3-1 (or the pseudogene TRBV3-2) to TRBJ2-1; 9 bases line up with TRBD2. CDR1 LGHDT and CDR2 YNNKEL come from the germline V gene (reference sequence). V shed 4 bases and J 6 bases; nucleotides not matched to a gene: 16. The CDR3 extends over 18 amino acids. The DNA for the CDR3 is TGTGCCAGCAGCCGTCTTCAAGGAGCGGGGGGCCACCTCAATGAGCAGTTCTTC. Translated: CASSRLQGAGGHLNEQFF.

The gene calls are TRBV5-1 and TRBJ2-1, with TRBD1 as a possible D gene (5 bases). Trimming removed 4 bases at V and 1 base at J, with 12 bases between. Germline V CDR1 and CDR2: SGHRS, YFSETQ. CDR3 size: 15 residues. The CDR3 nucleotides read TGCGCCAGCAGCCTTGACAGTAATTCCTACAATGAGCAGTTCTTC. It yields the protein CASSLDSNSYNEQFF.

This clone occurred once. This chain joins TRBV5-1 and TRBJ1-1; D ambiguous. The CDR3 extends over 13 amino acids. CDR1 is SGHRS and CDR2 is YFSETQ in the germline V gene. With 5 bases removed from V and 1 base from J, the gap between germline ends came to 9 bases. This CDR3 is CASREASNTEAFF. In DNA, the CDR3 is TGCGCCAGCAGGGAGGCGTCGAACACTGAAGCTTTCTTT. Supplemented by reference TRBV5-1 and TRBJ1-1, the full variable domain reads KAGVTQTPRYLIKTRGQQVTLSCSPISGHRSVSWYQQTPGQGLQFLFEYFSETQRNKGNFPGRFSGRQFSNSRSEMNVSTLELGDSALYLCASREASNTEAFFGQGTRLTVV.

This chain links TRBV7-2 with TRBJ2-6, with unresolved D. Looked up from germline, CDR1 is SGHTA and CDR2 is FQGNSA. V was clipped by 2 bases and J by 0 bases, with 2 bases between them. This CDR3 spans 14 amino acids. CDR3 residues: CASSLSSGANVLTF. The CDR3 DNA reads as TGTGCCAGCAGCTTAAGCTCTGGGGCCAACGTCCTGACTTTC.

The V gene is TRBV28, the J gene TRBJ2-1; TRBD2 is a possible D gene (5 bases). The CDR3 is 15 amino acids. With 6 bases removed from V and 3 bases from J, the gap between germline ends came to 15 bases. Germline V gene lookup returns CDR1 MDHEN and CDR2 SYDVKM. The CDR3, as DNA: TGTGCCAGCAGAACTGGTTCGGGAAACTACAATGAGCAGTTCTTC. Residues: CASRTGSGNYNEQFF.

The chain joins TRBV7-9 to TRBJ1-1; TRBD1 agrees at 9 bases. Germline trimming cut 3 bases from V and 4 bases from J; bases unmatched to any gene: 6. This CDR3 is built from 15 residues. CDR1 is SEHNR and CDR2 is FQNEAQ in the germline V gene (reference sequence). The CDR3 bases are TGTGCCAGCAGCTTCGCTTCGACAGGGGGCACTGAAGCTTTCTTT. Its translation: CASSFASTGGTEAFF.

This chain uses TRBV7-3 with TRBJ2-5, with 8 bases that match TRBD2. The trim removed 4 bases at V and 5 bases at J, leaving 9 bases unmatched. Germline V CDR1 and CDR2: SGHTA, FQGTGA. The CDR3 loop spans 15 amino acids. The DNA of the CDR3 is TGTGCCAGCAGCTCCTCAGCGGGAGTACATGAGACCCAGTACTTC. Its translation: CASSSSAGVHETQYF.